Here is one T cell receptor (beta chain) with its context. This clone occurred a few times. The specificity of this receptor is unknown. No clone much larger than this one lies a single base away; base qualities are absent. One collaborating source in Seattle enrolled patients during active infection and followed them longitudinally through the course of disease. Whole blood was collected in K2EDTA tubes by collaborating institutions according to the institutions' own protocols. For TCRbeta analysis, collaborator samples were shipped as frozen whole blood, as isolated PBMCs, or as DNA extracted from either sample type. This record comes from a study of blood T cell repertoires in COVID-19 (dated by TCRdb to about 2020). Study-wide context: Collaborator samples came from the United States, Italy and Spain and covered acute and convalescent phases of COVID-19. The material from the prospective study consisted of cDNA or gDNA derived from T cells, B-cell-depleted T cells, or PBMCs. The dataset comprised deeply sampled blood TCRbeta repertoires from subjects exposed to, actively infected with, or recovered from COVID-19. The repertoires were released in a freely available public database intended as a resource for research on the immune response to SARS-CoV-2. Samples were obtained from the ongoing ImmuneRACE study (first 160 participants) and from roughly 1,300 subjects provided by 6 global collaborators. A de-identified subject ID, COVID-19 status, age in years and sex were almost always included in the sample metadata. HLA class I and class II types, where available, came from metadata supplied by the sample provider rather than from assay-based typing. On the study overall, not on this receptor specifically: The quantity of clinical and demographic metadata differed by source and by participant and was supplied without curation.

V is trimmed back by 9 bases and J by 3 bases, and the junction contains 12 bases that no gene match accounts for. The germline V gene (reference sequence) sets CDR1 to LNHDA and CDR2 to SQIVND. From its cysteine to its phenylalanine, the CDR3 spans 15 amino acids. Only the CDR3 portion is preserved as DNA: 45 bases, with reading frame beginning at the first base. TCRbeta CDR3 regions were amplified from genomic DNA using the immunoSEQ Assay, a bias-controlled multiplex PCR. The authors processed their data as follows. Within the assay, amplification of reference gene primers was used to estimate how many nucleated cells each sample contained. To quantify the absolute abundance of each unique TCRbeta CDR3 rearrangement, sequence reads were collapsed and filtered. For each sample, productive Simpson clonality was calculated by taking the square root of Simpson's diversity index across productive rearrangements. The table comes from immuneACCESS by way of TCRdb, which keeps in-frame sequences with V and J called. Part of the clones is missing from these tables; in studies checked, under half for an unresolved V gene and the rest for unknown reasons. That table is the source of V, J and clone size, and D and trimming were worked out from the DNA. The sample includes about 260,000 clones, with around nine tenths observed a single time. The top ten clones comprise 5.2% of the sample.

In this chain, TRBV19 is recombined with TRBJ1-2; the junction holds 8 bases that match TRBD1. The sequence came from a woman aged 55-70 years with COVID-19, enrolled during active disease. The sequenced sample consisted of peripheral blood. The sequenced DNA: TGTGCCAGCGGACAGGGCCCATCAATGGACTATGGCTACACCTTC. Its translation reads: CASGQGPSMDYGYTF.